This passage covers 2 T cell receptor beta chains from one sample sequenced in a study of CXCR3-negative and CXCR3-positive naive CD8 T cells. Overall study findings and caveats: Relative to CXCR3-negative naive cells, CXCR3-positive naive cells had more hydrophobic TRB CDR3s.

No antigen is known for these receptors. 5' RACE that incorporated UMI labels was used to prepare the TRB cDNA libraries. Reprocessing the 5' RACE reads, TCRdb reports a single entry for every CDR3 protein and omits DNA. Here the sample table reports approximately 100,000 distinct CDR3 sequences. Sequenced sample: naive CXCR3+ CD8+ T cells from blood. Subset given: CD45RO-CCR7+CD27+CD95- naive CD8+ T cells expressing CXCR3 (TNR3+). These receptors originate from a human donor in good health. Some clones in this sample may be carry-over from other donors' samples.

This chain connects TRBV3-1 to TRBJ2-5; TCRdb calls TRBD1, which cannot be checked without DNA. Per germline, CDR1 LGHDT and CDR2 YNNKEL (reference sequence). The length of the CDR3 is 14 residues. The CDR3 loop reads CASSPGGRSWTQYF.

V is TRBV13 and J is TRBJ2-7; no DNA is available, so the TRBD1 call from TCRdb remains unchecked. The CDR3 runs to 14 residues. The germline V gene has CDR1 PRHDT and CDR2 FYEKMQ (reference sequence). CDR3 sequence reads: CASSIGQGIYEQYF.